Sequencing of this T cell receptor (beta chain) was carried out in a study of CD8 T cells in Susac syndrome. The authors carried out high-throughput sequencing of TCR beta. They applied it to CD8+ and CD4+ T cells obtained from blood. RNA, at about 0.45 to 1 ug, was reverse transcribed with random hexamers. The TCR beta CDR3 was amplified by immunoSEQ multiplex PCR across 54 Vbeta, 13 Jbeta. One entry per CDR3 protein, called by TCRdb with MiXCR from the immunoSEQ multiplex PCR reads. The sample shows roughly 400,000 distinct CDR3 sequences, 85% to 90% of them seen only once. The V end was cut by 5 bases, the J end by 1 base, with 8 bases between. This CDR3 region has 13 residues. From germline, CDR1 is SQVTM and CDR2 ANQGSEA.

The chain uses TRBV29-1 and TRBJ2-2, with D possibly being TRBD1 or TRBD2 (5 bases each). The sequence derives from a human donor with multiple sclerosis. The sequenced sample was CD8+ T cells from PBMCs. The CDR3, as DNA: TGCAGCGTTACAGGACTGAACACCGGGGAGCTGTTTTTT. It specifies CSVTGLNTGELFF.